One T cell receptor beta chain is described in this entry. Its antigen is undetermined. Each CDR3 protein is one row after TCRdb ran MiXCR on the reads. Of approximately 240,000 distinct CDR3 sequences detected, roughly 12% appear once; the ten largest clones hold about 1.5%. These data are taken from a study of T cell repertoires in cytomegalovirus infection. About the research overall: Public TCR beta signatures marked donors with CMV infection and the matching HLA. Overall study results and limits: Within the response measured ex vivo, HLA-C-restricted CMV-specific TCR beta clonotypes were dominant.

Deletions cut 2 bases from V and 2 bases from J, with 7 bases between. This CDR3 contains 13 residues. Germline CDR1 MDHEN, CDR2 SYDVKM. The sample was PBMCs. This TCR was recovered from a human donor in good health (CMV status not recorded). Some clones in this sample may be carry-over from other donors' samples. The chain employs TRBV28 and TRBJ2-7; the D is unclear. As DNA, the CDR3 is TGTGCCAGCAGTTTAAGACTCCCCTACGAGCAGTACTTC. Protein product: CASSLRLPYEQYF.